One and the same sample provided the 19 T cell receptor beta chains below, sequenced in a study of T cell repertoires in cytomegalovirus infection. TCRdb re-analysed the reads in MiXCR, keeping a single row per CDR3 protein. This sample carries around 300,000 distinct CDR3 sequences, about 25% of them seen once, and the ten largest clones take around 13%. Sequenced input: PBMCs. These receptors came from a human donor in good health (CMV status not recorded). Some clones in this sample may be carry-over from other donors' samples.

Comments on this clonotype: A much bigger clone sits one base away, suggesting this may be a read error. As the CDR3 is not closed by the conserved phenylalanine or tryptophan, this likely results from a read error. V gene TRBV7-2 combines with J gene TRBJ2-7, with 8 bases aligning to TRBD1. V was clipped by 5 bases and J by 1 base; unmatched bases: 7. In germline, CDR1 is SGHTA, CDR2 FQGNSA. The CDR3 runs 15 residues. CDR3 protein: CASSPRQGRSYEQYL. DNA for the CDR3: TGTGCCAGCAGCCCGAGACAGGGGAGGTCCTACGAGCAGTACTTA.

V gene TRBV5-1 combines with J gene TRBJ2-7, with a possible D match to TRBD1 (6 bases). V was clipped by 5 bases and J by 6 bases, with 12 bases between them. In germline, CDR1 is SGHRS, CDR2 YFSETQ. The CDR3 runs 12 residues. The CDR3 is CASSEQGIEQYF. CDR3 nucleotides: TGCGCCAGCAGTGAACAGGGAATCGAGCAGTACTTC.

In this sample, this clonotype turned up many times. This chain links TRBV7-8 with TRBJ2-3; D is ambiguous. This CDR3 has 14 residues. V was clipped by 2 bases and J by 5 bases, with 11 bases between them. Germline lookup yields CDR1 SGHVS and CDR2 FQNEAQ. CDR3 coding DNA: TGTGCCAGCAGCTTATTCAGGCCAGAAGATACGCAGTATTTT. This codes for CASSLFRPEDTQYF.

This clonotype has more than one count but fewer than ten. This sequence joins TRBV19 and TRBJ1-2; D remains ambiguous. CDR1 and CDR2 (germline): LNHDA, SQIVND (reference sequence). V was shortened by 2 bases and J by 1 base, with 5 bases between the two germline ends. CDR3 length: 13 amino acids. The CDR3 is CASSIRVNYGYTF. The CDR3 coding sequence is TGTGCCAGTAGTATAAGAGTTAACTATGGCTACACCTTC.

This clonotype has a handful of counts. The chain is built from TRBV6-2 or TRBV6-3 and TRBJ1-1; a possible D gene is TRBD1 (5 bases). CDR3 length equals 12 residues. Germline-derived CDR1 and CDR2 are MNHEY and SVGEGT. Deletions cut 6 bases from V and 11 bases from J, with 16 bases between. The CDR3: CASSSDSREAFF. CDR3 bases: TGTGCCAGCAGCTCCGACAGTAGGGAGGCTTTCTTT.

The rearrangement uses TRBV24-1 and TRBJ1-5; TRBD1 matches 9 bases. The V segment lost 3 bases and the J segment 7 bases; nucleotides outside the gene matches: 3. CDR3 length: 14 residues. Germline assignment: CDR1 KGHDR and CDR2 SFDVKD. The CDR3 region is CATSDPGQGQPQHF. The DNA of the CDR3 is TGTGCCACCAGTGATCCGGGACAGGGCCAGCCCCAGCATTTT.

This clonotype has more than one count but fewer than ten. The chain has TRBV10-3 and TRBJ2-5; maybe TRBD1 (6 bases). The CDR3 spans 13 residues. V lost 6 bases and J 7 bases, leaving 15 bases between the germline ends. From germline, CDR1 is ENHRY and CDR2 SYGVKD. CDR3 in amino acids: CAIRTRDTGTQYF. Written as DNA, the CDR3 is TGTGCCATCAGAACCCGGGACACGGGGACCCAGTACTTC.

This chain connects TRBV24-1 to TRBJ2-1; 12 bases fit TRBD2. Germline V gene data show CDR1 as KGHDR and CDR2 as SFDVKD. This CDR3 has 17 amino acids. The junction had 5 bases not matched to a gene; V was cut back by 1 base and J by 5 bases. The CDR3 DNA reads TGTGCCACCAGTGATTTTAGGCGACTAGCGGGGGACAATGAGCAGTTCTTC. It codes for CATSDFRRLAGDNEQFF.

This clonotype was seen repeatedly, ten times or more. The gene calls are TRBV7-2 and TRBJ1-1; D remains unclear. Germline-derived CDR1 and CDR2 are SGHTA and FQGNSA. The CDR3 loop spans 13 amino acids. V dropped 5 bases and J dropped 1 base, with 8 bases sitting between them. The CDR3 loop reads CASSQAANTEAFF. CDR3 sequence (DNA): TGTGCCAGCAGCCAAGCCGCGAACACTGAAGCTTTCTTT. The full variable domain, its missing parts supplied by reference TRBV7-2 and TRBJ1-1, is GAGVSQSPSNKVTEKGKDVELRCDPISGHTALYWYRQSLGQGLEFLIYFQGNSAPDKSGLPSDRFSAERTGGSVSTLTIQRTQQEDSAVYLCASSQAANTEAFFGQGTRLTVV.

Only a few counts were recorded for this clonotype. The chain recombines TRBV7-9 with TRBJ2-3, with 10 bases that match TRBD1. Trimming cost V 5 bases and J 1 base; bases outside gene matches: 3. The CDR3 is 15 residues long. Germline values: CDR1 SEHNR, CDR2 FQNEAQ (reference sequence). The chain's CDR3 is CASSPGTGGTDTQYF. As DNA, the CDR3 is TGTGCCAGCAGCCCTGGGACAGGGGGCACAGATACGCAGTATTTT.

The gene calls are TRBV12-3 or TRBV12-4 and TRBJ2-7; D perhaps matches TRBD2 (5 bases). The CDR3 has 13 amino acids. The V and J ends lost 5 bases and 3 bases respectively, with 11 bases between them. The CDR3 loop is CASSKTGFYEQYV. The CDR3 bases are TGTGCCAGCAGTAAGACGGGGTTCTACGAGCAGTACGTC.

This clonotype was seen repeatedly, ten times or more. In this CDR3 the conserved last residue, phenylalanine or tryptophan, is missing, so a read error is likely. The genes are TRBV7-2 and TRBJ1-1; 7 bases line up with TRBD1. The germline V gene encodes CDR1 SGHTA and CDR2 FQGNSA. This CDR3 is 15 amino acids long. V shed 2 bases, J shed 6 bases, and the junction held 9 bases outside the gene matches. The CDR3 nucleotides are TGTGCCAGCAGCTTAACGGGCAGGGGGTCTGCTGAAGCTTTCCTT. Protein sequence: CASSLTGRGSAEAFL.

This clonotype was seen only a few times. The gene calls are TRBV13 and TRBJ1-6; D is uncertain. This CDR3 contains 16 residues. The V gene's germline CDR1 is PRHDT and CDR2 FYEKMQ (reference sequence). V lost 4 bases and J lost 8, with 18 bases in between. The CDR3 DNA reads TGTGCCAGCAGCTCCCCGGGAAGGGCAGGTGATTCACCCCTCCACTTT. Translating it yields CASSSPGRAGDSPLHF.

This clonotype was seen at least ten times. CDR3 sequence reads: CASSPKPRSGIQYF. CDR3 sequence (DNA): TGTGCCAGCAGCCCCAAACCACGAAGCGGCATTCAGTACTTC. This chain connects TRBV7-6 to TRBJ2-4, with D possibly matching TRBD2 (5 bases). The V and J ends lost 5 bases and 9 bases respectively, with 17 bases between them. The CDR3 has 14 residues. Germline V lookup: CDR1 SGHVS, CDR2 FNYEAQ.

This clonotype was detected many times. This sequence joins TRBV7-2 and TRBJ1-2; possible D gene TRBD1, 5 bases. The germline V gene encodes CDR1 SGHTA and CDR2 FQGNSA. Trimming took 2 bases from V and 2 from J, leaving 9 bases between them. The CDR3 covers 14 residues. In nucleotides, the CDR3 is TGTGCCAGCAGCTTAACAGGCGGCAACTATGGCTACACCTTC. This codes for CASSLTGGNYGYTF. The full variable domain, rest sourced from reference TRBV7-2 and TRBJ1-2, is GAGVSQSPSNKVTEKGKDVELRCDPISGHTALYWYRQSLGQGLEFLIYFQGNSAPDKSGLPSDRFSAERTGGSVSTLTIQRTQQEDSAVYLCASSLTGGNYGYTFGSGTRLTVV.

This clonotype was seen repeatedly, ten times or more. V usage is TRBV7-8 and J usage is TRBJ1-3; a weak D match, TRBD1 (6 bases). Germline V gives CDR1 SGHVS, CDR2 FQNEAQ. V was clipped by 1 base and J by 9 bases, with 16 bases between them. The CDR3 runs 15 residues. The CDR3 DNA follows: TGTGCCAGCAGCTTAGTGCCAGGGGAGGGTGGCACCATATATTTT. It encodes CASSLVPGEGGTIYF.

The sample holds many counts of this clonotype. This chain uses TRBV7-3 with TRBJ2-7, with 7 positions matching TRBD2. This CDR3 is 15 amino acids long. The germline V gene has CDR1 SGHTA and CDR2 FQGTGA. V lost 5 bases to trimming and J lost 1 base; unmatched junction nucleotides: 8. CDR3 nucleotide sequence: TGTGCCAGCAGCAAACTAGCGACAGCATCCTACGAGCAGTACTTC. This gives the protein CASSKLATASYEQYF.

The chain uses TRBV27 and TRBJ1-2; 8 nucleotides agree with TRBD1. V gave up 3 bases and J gave up 5 bases; unmatched junction bases: 5. The CDR3 spans 14 residues. Germline V CDR1 and CDR2: MNHEY, SMNVEV (reference sequence). CDR3 coding DNA: TGTGCCAGCAGTTTCTCAACAGGGGGGTATGGCTACACCTTC. This translates into CASSFSTGGYGYTF.

The gene calls are TRBV19 and TRBJ2-1; perhaps TRBD2 as D (7 bases). Germline V lookup: CDR1 LNHDA, CDR2 SQIVND (reference sequence). Trimming took 6 bases from V and 1 from J, leaving 16 bases between them. CDR3 length equals 16 residues. CDR3 loop: CASSSAAGASYNEQFF. The DNA of the CDR3 is TGTGCCAGTAGCTCCGCGGCGGGGGCTTCCTACAATGAGCAGTTCTTC.